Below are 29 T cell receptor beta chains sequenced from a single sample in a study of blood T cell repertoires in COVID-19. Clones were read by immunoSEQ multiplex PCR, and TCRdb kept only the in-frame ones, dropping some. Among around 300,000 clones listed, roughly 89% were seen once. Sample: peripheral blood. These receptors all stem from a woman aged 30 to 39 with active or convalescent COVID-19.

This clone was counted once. In nucleotides, the CDR3 is TGTGCCAGCAGCACCGGGGACGGAGGGGTTTATAATTCACCCCTCCACTTT. As protein: CASSTGDGGVYNSPLHF. The rearrangement uses TRBV7-9 and TRBJ1-6, with D tentatively TRBD1 (5 bases). Germline V gene lookup returns CDR1 SEHNR and CDR2 FQNEAQ (reference sequence). The germline V and J ends were trimmed by 5 bases and 4 bases, with 18 bases remaining between them. CDR3 length: 17 residues. Looking up the rest from reference TRBV7-9 and TRBJ1-6 gives the full variable domain: DTGVSQNPRHKITKRGQNVTFRCDPISEHNRLYWYRQTLGQGPEFLTYFQNEAQLEKSRLLSDRFSAERPKGSFSTLEIQRTEQGDSAMYLCASSTGDGGVYNSPLHFGNGTRLTVT.

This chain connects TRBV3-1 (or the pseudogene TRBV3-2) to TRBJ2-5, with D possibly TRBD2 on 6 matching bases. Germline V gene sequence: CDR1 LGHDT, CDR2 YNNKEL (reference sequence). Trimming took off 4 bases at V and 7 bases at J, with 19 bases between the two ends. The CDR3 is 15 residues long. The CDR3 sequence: CASSPAGTDDVTQYF. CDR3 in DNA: TGTGCCAGCAGCCCAGCCGGGACTGACGACGTGACCCAGTACTTC.

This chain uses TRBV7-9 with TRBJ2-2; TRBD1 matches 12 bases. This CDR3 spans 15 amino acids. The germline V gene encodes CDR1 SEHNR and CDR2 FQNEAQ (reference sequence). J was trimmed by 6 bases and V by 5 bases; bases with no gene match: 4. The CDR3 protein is CASSPGQGAAGELFF. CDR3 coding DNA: TGTGCCAGCAGCCCGGGACAGGGGGCGGCCGGGGAGCTGTTTTTT.

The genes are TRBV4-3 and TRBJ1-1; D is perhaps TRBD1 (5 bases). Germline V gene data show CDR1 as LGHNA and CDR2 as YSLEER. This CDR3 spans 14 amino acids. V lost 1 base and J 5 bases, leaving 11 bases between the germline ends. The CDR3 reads CASSQVREVTEAFF. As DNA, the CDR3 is TGCGCCAGCAGCCAAGTCAGGGAGGTAACTGAAGCTTTCTTT.

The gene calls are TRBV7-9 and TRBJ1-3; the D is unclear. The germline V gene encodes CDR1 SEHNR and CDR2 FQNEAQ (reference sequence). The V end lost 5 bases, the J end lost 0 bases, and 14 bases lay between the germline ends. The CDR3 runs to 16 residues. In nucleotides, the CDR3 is TGTGCCAGCAGCACCTGGACGGGAAACTCTGGAAACACCATATATTTT. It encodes CASSTWTGNSGNTIYF.

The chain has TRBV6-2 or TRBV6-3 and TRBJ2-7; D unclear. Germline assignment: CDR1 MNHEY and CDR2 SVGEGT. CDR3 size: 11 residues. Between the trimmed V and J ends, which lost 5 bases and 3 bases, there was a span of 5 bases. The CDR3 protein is CASSHNYEQYF. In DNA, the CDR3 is TGTGCCAGCAGTCACAACTACGAGCAGTACTTC.

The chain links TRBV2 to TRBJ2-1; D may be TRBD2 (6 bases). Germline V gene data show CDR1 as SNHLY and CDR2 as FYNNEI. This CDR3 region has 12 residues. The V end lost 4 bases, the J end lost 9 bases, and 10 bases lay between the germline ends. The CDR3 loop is CASSGLVLEQFF. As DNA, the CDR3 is TGTGCCAGCAGTGGACTAGTTCTTGAGCAGTTCTTC.

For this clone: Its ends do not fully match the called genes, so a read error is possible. CDR3 protein: CASSESQGFGGELFF. For the CDR3, the DNA is TGTGCTAGCAGCGAAAGCCAGGGGTTTGGCGGGGAGCTGTTTTTT. This rearrangement joins TRBV7-7 to TRBJ2-2; D possibly corresponds to TRBD1 (6 bases). CDR1 is SSHAT and CDR2 is FNYEAQ in the germline V gene (reference sequence). The CDR3 is made up of 15 amino acids.

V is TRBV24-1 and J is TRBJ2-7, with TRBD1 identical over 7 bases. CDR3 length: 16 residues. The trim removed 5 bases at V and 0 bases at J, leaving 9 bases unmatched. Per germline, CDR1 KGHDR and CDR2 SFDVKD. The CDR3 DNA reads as TGTGCCACCAGTGGGGGGACAGCTCACTTCTCCTACGAGCAGTACTTC. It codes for CATSGGTAHFSYEQYF.

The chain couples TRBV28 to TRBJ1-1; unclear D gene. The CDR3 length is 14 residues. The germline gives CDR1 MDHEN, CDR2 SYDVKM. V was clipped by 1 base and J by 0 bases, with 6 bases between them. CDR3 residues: CASSLSSVNTEAFF. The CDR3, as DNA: TGTGCCAGCAGTTTATCGTCAGTGAACACTGAAGCTTTCTTT.

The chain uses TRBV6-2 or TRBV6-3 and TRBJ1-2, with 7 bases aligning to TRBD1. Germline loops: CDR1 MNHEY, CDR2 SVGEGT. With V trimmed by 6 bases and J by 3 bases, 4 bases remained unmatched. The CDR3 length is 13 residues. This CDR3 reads CASSFRGDYGYTF. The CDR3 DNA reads TGTGCCAGCAGCTTCAGGGGGGACTATGGCTACACCTTC.

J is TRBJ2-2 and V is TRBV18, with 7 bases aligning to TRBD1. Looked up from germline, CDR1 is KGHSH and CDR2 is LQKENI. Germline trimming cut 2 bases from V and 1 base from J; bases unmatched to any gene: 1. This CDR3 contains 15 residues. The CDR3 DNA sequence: TGTGCCAGCTCACCAAGACAGGGGAACACCGGGGAGCTGTTTTTT. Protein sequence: CASSPRQGNTGELFF.

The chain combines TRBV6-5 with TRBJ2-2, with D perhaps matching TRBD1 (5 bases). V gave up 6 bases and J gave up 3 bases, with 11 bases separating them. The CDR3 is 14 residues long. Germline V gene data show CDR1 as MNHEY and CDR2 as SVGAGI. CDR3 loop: CASSLTADTGELFF. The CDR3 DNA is TGTGCCAGCAGCCTGACAGCAGACACCGGGGAGCTGTTTTTT.

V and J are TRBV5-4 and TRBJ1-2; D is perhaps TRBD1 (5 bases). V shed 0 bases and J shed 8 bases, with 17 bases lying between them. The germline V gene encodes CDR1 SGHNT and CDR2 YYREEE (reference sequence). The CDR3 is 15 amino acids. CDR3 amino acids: CASSLGQYLVGGYTF. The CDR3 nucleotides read TGTGCCAGCAGCTTGGGACAGTATCTAGTGGGAGGCTACACCTTC.

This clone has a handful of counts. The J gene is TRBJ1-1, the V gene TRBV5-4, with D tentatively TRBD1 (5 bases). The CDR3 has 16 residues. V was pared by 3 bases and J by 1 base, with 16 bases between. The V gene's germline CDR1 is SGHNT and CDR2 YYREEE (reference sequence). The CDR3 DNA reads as TGTGCCAGCAGCTCTCCCCGGGGGGGGTGGAACACTGAAGCTTTCTTT. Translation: CASSSPRGGWNTEAFF. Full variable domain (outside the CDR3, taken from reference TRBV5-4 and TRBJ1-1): ETGVTQSPTHLIKTRGQQVTLRCSSQSGHNTVSWYQQALGQGPQFIFQYYREEENGRGNFPPRFSGLQFPNYSSELNVNALELDDSALYLCASSSPRGGWNTEAFFGQGTRLTVV.

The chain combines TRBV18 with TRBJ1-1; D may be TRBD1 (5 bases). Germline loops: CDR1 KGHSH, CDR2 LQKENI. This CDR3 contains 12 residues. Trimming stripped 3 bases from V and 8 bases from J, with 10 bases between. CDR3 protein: CASSPSGEEAFF. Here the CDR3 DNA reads TGTGCCAGCTCACCGTCGGGGGAAGAAGCTTTCTTT.

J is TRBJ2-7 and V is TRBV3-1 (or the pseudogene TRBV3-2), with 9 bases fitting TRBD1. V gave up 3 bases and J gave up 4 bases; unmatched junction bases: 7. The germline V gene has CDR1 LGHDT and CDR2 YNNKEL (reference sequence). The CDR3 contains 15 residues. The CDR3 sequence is CASSQRGTGSYEQYF. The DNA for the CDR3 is TGTGCCAGCAGCCAGAGAGGGACAGGGTCTTACGAGCAGTACTTC.

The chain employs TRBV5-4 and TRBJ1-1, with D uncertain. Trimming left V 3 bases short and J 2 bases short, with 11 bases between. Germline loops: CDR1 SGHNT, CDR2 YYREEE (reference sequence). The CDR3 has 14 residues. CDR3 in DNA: TGTGCCAGCAGCTCCCCCTGGGCTAACACTGAAGCTTTCTTT. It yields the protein CASSSPWANTEAFF.

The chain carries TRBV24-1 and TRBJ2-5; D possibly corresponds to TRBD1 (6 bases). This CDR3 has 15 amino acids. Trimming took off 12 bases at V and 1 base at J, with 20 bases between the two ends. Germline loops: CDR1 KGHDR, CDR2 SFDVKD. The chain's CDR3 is CAALRDIHIQETQYF. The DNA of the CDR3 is TGTGCCGCCCTCAGGGACATCCATATCCAAGAGACCCAGTACTTC.

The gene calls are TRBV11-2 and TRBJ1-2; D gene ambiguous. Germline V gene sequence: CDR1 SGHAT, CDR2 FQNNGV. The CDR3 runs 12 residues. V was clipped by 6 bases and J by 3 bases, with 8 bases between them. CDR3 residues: CASSDSDYGYTF. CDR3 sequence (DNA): TGTGCCAGCAGTGATAGTGACTATGGCTACACCTTC.

This CDR3 reads CASRPRFEGVYEQYF. The CDR3 DNA follows: TGTGCCAGCAGACCCCGTTTTGAGGGTGTCTACGAGCAGTACTTC. This chain uses TRBV11-2 with TRBJ2-7; D might be TRBD2 (5 bases). Per germline, CDR1 SGHAT and CDR2 FQNNGV. V lost 6 bases to trimming and J lost 3 bases, with 18 bases between them. The CDR3 has 15 amino acids. The full variable domain, rest sourced from reference TRBV11-2 and TRBJ2-7, is EAGVAQSPRYKIIEKRQSVAFWCNPISGHATLYWYQQILGQGPKLLIQFQNNGVVDDSQLPKDRFSAERLKGVDSTLKIQPAKLEDSAVYLCASRPRFEGVYEQYFGPGTRLTVT.

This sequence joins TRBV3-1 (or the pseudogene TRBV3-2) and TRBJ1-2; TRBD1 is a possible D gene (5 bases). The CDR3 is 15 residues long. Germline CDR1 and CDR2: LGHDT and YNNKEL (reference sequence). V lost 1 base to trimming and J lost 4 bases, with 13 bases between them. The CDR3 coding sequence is TGTGCCAGCAGCCAAGGGGGCAGAACGCTCTATGGCTACACCTTC. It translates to CASSQGGRTLYGYTF.

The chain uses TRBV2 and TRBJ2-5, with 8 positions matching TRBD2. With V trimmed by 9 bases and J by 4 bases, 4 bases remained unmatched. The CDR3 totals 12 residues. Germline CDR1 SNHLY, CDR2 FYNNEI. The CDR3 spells CASEAGGETQYF. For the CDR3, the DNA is TGTGCCAGTGAGGCGGGGGGAGAGACCCAGTACTTC.

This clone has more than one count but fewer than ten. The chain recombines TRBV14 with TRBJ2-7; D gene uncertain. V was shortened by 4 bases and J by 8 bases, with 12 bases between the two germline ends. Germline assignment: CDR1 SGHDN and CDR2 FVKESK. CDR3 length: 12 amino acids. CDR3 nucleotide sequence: TGTGCCAGCAGCCTTAACATGAATCAGCAGTACTTC. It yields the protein CASSLNMNQQYF. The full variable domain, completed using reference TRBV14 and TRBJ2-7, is EAGVTQFPSHSVIEKGQTVTLRCDPISGHDNLYWYRRVMGKEIKFLLHFVKESKQDESGMPNNRFLAERTGGTYSTLKVQPAELEDSGVYFCASSLNMNQQYFGPGTRLTVT.

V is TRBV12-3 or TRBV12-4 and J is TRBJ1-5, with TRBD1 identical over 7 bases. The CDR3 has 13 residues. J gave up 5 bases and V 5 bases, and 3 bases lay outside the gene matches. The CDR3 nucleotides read TGTGCCAGCAGTCGACAGGGAGATCAGCCCCAGCATTTT. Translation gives CASSRQGDQPQHF.

CDR3: CALNRGGYGYTF. CDR3 sequence (DNA): TGTGCCTTAAACAGGGGAGGCTATGGCTACACCTTC. V gene TRBV30 combines with J gene TRBJ1-2; 7 bases line up with TRBD1. This CDR3 spans 12 amino acids. V lost 7 bases, J lost 4 bases, and 6 bases stayed unmatched. CDR1 and CDR2 from the germline V gene are GTSNPN and SVGIG (reference sequence).

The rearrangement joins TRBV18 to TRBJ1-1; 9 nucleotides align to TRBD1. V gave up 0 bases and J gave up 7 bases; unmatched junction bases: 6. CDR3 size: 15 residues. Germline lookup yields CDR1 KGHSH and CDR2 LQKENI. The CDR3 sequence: CASSPPRDRVFEAFF. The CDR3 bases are TGTGCCAGCTCACCACCAAGGGACAGGGTTTTTGAAGCTTTCTTT.

CDR3 protein: CASSLYRAYEQYF. In nucleotides, the CDR3 is TGTGCCAGCAGTTTATATAGAGCCTACGAGCAGTACTTC. J is TRBJ2-7 and V is TRBV28; D is uncertain. Per the germline V gene, CDR1 is MDHEN and CDR2 is SYDVKM. The CDR3 contains 13 residues. Trimming shortened V by 1 base and J by 2 bases, and 6 bases separated the two germline ends.

CDR3 DNA: TGTGCCAGCACGCGAATAGAGGGGGCCAGCACCGGGGAGCTGTTTTTT. Protein product: CASTRIEGASTGELFF. The chain carries TRBV27 and TRBJ2-2, with TRBD1 matching over 7 bases. Germline lookup yields CDR1 MNHEY and CDR2 SMNVEV (reference sequence). The CDR3 sequence is 16 residues long. Trimming cost V 7 bases and J 4 bases; bases outside gene matches: 12.